These 4 T cell receptor beta chains were all obtained from the same sample, sequenced in a study of human T cells and chemical hapten exposure. MiXCR was run by TCRdb on the RACE reads, yielding one entry per CDR3 protein. The table lists approximately 350,000 distinct CDR3 sequences, under 8% of them singletons, with around 8.2% in the top ten. Time point in this sample: patch test 1, 2 weeks after DPC sensitization. Treatment denoted: therapeutic diphenylcyclopropenone sensitization with weekly scalp DPC. The source was whole blood, collected in connection with sensitization to the hapten diphenylcyclopropenone (DPC). These TCRs come from a woman younger than 35 with alopecia areata. Some clones in this sample may be carry-over from other donors' samples.

V usage is TRBV6-2 or TRBV6-3 and J usage is TRBJ2-2; D possibly corresponds to TRBD1 (6 bases). Germline CDR1 is MNHEY and CDR2 is SVGEGT. The CDR3 runs 14 residues. V lost 7 bases to trimming and J lost 5 bases, with 14 bases between them. This chain's CDR3 is CASIQGKGTGELFF. CDR3 sequence (DNA): TGTGCCAGCATCCAGGGGAAAGGGACCGGGGAGCTGTTTTTT.

A few counts support this clonotype. The rearrangement links TRBV27 to TRBJ2-2, with TRBD1 matching 8 bases. The CDR3 runs 15 residues. Losses at the gene ends were 6 bases for V and 5 bases for J; bases not matched to a gene: 8. Germline V gene lookup returns CDR1 MNHEY and CDR2 SMNVEV (reference sequence). CDR3 sequence reads: CASSPTGVGTGELFF. The CDR3 region has the DNA TGTGCCAGCAGCCCGACAGGGGTAGGGACCGGGGAGCTGTTTTTT.

The sample holds a few counts of this clonotype. The chain recombines TRBV10-3 with TRBJ2-3; unclear D gene. The CDR3 runs 13 residues. CDR1 and CDR2 (germline): ENHRY, SYGVKD. Trimming stripped 6 bases from V and 1 base from J, with 8 bases between. The CDR3 region is CAISLTGTDTQYF. The CDR3 bases are TGTGCCATCAGCCTGACCGGCACAGATACGCAGTATTTT.

This clonotype was observed many times. The rearrangement joins TRBV6-1 to TRBJ2-3, with 9 nucleotides matching TRBD2. Per the germline V gene, CDR1 is MNHNS and CDR2 is SASEGT. This CDR3 contains 15 residues. V gave up 6 bases and J gave up 2 bases; unmatched junction bases: 6. The DNA of the CDR3 is TGTGCCAGCAGCGAGACTAGCGGAGCCACAGATACGCAGTATTTT. Protein product: CASSETSGATDTQYF.